This T cell receptor (beta chain) was recovered during a study of shared clonotypes between healthy human individuals. For the study at large: The cohort comprised a couple of women and a few men. Their ages spanned 18 to 49 years. Study outcomes and limitations: The naive CD4 repertoires of a handful of donors were compared, and about 5% of clonotypes were shared.

Per germline, CDR1 LNHDA and CDR2 SQIVND (reference sequence). This CDR3 comprises 14 residues. The V and J ends lost 3 bases and 6 bases respectively, with 12 bases between them. Remarks on this clone: Its antigen remains unknown.

Per the original methods: ImmunoSEQ gave junction-only sequences without quality scores, so filtering differed. The table came from immunoSEQ multiplex PCR; TCRdb's copy has only in-frame clones and leaves some out. Clonal size and the V and J genes are those of that table, whereas D and trimming came from the DNA. The sample yields about 590,000 clones, 95% to 96% seen once. Terminally differentiated effector memory CD45RA+ cells were left out of the naive CD8 fraction, which was CD45RO-negative and positively selected for CCR7. The V and J genes are TRBV19 and TRBJ1-5; possibly TRBD1 for D (5 bases). Sequencing was done on a sample of naive CD8+ T cells sorted from blood. The sequence was collected from a woman in her thirties in good health. CDR3 DNA: TGTGCCAGTAGTATTGGGGGTTTGGGTCAGCCCCAGCATTTT. Protein product: CASSIGGLGQPQHF.